What follows are 3 T cell receptor beta chains derived from one specimen sequenced in a study of regulatory T cells in long-lasting Graves disease (dated by TCRdb to the early 2020s). The method was multiplex PCR. The run used an Illumina HiSeq 4000. iRepertoire HTBI primers and Arm-PCR amplification of CDR3 regions were used to construct TCR beta libraries. TCRdb redid the processing of the public reads, applying fastp at Q25 and MiXCR, and retained in-frame beta chains. CDR3 protein sequences are deduplicated, and each keeps its most common genes and DNA. This sample gives 410,000 or so distinct CDR3 sequences in total; under 15% of them show up just once. Around 15% of the sample is held by the ten biggest clonotypes. The sample's time point, from its label and the paper: newly diagnosed GD, antithyroid drugs for less than 3 months. RNA was extracted from PBMCs in TRIzol for both TCR sequencing and RNA sequencing.

This sample was also put to use in a study of T cells in Graves' hyperthyroidism and ophthalmopathy.

Material: peripheral blood mononuclear cells (PBMCs), obtained at new diagnosis, from a patient treated with antithyroid drugs. These receptors originate from a woman in her twenties or thirties with Graves disease. Donor details come from another sample of the same person, matched by shared clones.

In this sample, this clonotype turned up many times. The V call is TRBV7-3, the J call TRBJ2-1; no clear D gene. V was shortened by 5 bases and J by 0 bases, with 14 bases between the two germline ends. The CDR3 runs to 16 residues. Germline assignment: CDR1 SGHTA and CDR2 FQGTGA. The CDR3 coding sequence is TGTGCCAGCAGCCCCTCCCAGGTGAGCTCCTACAATGAGCAGTTCTTC. This codes for CASSPSQVSSYNEQFF.

On this clonotype: A much larger clone differs from this one at a single base, so this may be a read error. In this CDR3 the conserved last residue, phenylalanine or tryptophan, is missing, so a read error is likely. The DNA of the CDR3 is TGCAGTGGAGGGAGGGGGGGTCGGGCAGATACGCAGTATTCT. It yields the protein CSGGRGGRADTQYS. The chain links TRBV20-1 to TRBJ2-3; D might be TRBD2 (7 bases). The CDR3 runs 14 residues. Trimming removed 7 bases from V and 4 bases from J, with 18 bases in between. Per the germline V gene, CDR1 is DFQATT and CDR2 is SNEGSKA (reference sequence).

CDR3 in amino acids: CASSLAGSSNTGELFF. The CDR3 DNA follows: TGCGCCAGCAGCTTGGCCGGGTCCTCGAACACCGGGGAGCTGTTTTTT. The V gene is TRBV5-1, the J gene TRBJ2-2; no definite D call. Germline V lookup: CDR1 SGHRS, CDR2 YFSETQ. The CDR3 is 16 amino acids. Trimming shortened V by 0 bases and J by 0 bases, and 9 bases separated the two germline ends.